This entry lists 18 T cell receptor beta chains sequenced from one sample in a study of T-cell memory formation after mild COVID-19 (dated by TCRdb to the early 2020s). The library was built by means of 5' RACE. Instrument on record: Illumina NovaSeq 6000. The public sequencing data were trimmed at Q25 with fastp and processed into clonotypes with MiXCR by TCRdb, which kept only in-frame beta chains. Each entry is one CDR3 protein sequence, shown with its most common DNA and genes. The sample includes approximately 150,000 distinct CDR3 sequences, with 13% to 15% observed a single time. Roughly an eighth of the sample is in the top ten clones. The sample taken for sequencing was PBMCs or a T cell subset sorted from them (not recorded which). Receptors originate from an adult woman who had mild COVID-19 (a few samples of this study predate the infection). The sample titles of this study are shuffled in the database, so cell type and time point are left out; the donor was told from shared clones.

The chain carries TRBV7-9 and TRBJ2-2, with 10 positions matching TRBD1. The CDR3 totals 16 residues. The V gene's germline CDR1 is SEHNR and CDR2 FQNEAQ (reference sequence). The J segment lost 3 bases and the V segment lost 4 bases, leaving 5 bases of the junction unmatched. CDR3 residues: CASSYLTGGDTGELFF. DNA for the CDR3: TGTGCCAGCAGCTACCTGACAGGGGGCGACACCGGGGAGCTGTTTTTT.

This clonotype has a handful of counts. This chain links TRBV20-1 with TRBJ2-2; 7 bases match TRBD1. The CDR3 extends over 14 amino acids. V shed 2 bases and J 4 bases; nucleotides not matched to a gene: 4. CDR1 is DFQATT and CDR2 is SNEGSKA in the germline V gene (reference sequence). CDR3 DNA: TGCAGTGCTAGAAAGACAGGGCGCACCGGGGAGCTGTTTTTT. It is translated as CSARKTGRTGELFF.

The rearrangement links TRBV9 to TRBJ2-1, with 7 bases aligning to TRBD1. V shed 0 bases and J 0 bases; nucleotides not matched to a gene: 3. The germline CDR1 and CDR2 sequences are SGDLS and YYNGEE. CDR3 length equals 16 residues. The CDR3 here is CASSVGQGSSYNEQFF. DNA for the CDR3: TGTGCCAGCAGCGTAGGACAGGGAAGCTCCTACAATGAGCAGTTCTTC.

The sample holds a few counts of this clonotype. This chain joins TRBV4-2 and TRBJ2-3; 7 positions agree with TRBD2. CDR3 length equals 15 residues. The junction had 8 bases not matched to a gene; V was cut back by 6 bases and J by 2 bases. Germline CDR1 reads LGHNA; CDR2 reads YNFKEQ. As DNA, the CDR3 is TGTGCCAGCAGTTCCAGCGGGGACTACACAGATACGCAGTATTTT. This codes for CASSSSGDYTDTQYF.

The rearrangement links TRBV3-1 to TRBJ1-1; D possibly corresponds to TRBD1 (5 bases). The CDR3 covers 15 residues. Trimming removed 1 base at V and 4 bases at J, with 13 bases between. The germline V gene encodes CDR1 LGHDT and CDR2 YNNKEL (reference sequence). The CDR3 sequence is CASSQGVAGTTEAFF. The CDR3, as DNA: TGTGCCAGCAGCCAAGGGGTGGCAGGGACCACTGAAGCTTTCTTT. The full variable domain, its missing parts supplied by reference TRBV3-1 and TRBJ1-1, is DTAVSQTPKYLVTQMGNDKSIKCEQNLGHDTMYWYKQDSKKFLKIMFSYNNKELIINETVPNRFSPKSPDKAHLNLHINSLELGDSAVYFCASSQGVAGTTEAFFGQGTRLTVV.

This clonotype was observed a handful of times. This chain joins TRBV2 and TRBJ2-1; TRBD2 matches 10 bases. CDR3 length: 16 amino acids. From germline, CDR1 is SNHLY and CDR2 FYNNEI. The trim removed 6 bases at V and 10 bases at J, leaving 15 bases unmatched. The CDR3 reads CASRDPSAGGQHEQFF. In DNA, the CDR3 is TGTGCCAGCAGGGACCCCTCAGCGGGAGGGCAACACGAGCAGTTCTTC. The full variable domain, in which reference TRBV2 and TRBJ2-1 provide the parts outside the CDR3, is EPEVTQTPSHQVTQMGQEVILRCVPISNHLYFYWYRQILGQKVEFLVSFYNNEISEKSEIFDDQFSVERPDGSNFTLKIRSTKLEDSAMYFCASRDPSAGGQHEQFFGPGTRLTVL.

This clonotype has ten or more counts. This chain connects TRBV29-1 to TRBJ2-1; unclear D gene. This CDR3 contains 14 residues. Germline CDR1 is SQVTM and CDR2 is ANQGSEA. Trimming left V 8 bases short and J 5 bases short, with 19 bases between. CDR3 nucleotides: TGCAGCTCAATAAAATTCGGGTTTAACAATGAGCAGTTCTTC. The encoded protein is CSSIKFGFNNEQFF.

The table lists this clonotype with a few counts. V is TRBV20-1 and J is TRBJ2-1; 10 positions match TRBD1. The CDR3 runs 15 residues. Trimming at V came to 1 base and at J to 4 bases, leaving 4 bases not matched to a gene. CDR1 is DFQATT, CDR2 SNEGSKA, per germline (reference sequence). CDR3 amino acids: CSARADRGLYNEQFF. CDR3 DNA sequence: TGCAGTGCTAGAGCAGACAGGGGGCTATACAATGAGCAGTTCTTC.

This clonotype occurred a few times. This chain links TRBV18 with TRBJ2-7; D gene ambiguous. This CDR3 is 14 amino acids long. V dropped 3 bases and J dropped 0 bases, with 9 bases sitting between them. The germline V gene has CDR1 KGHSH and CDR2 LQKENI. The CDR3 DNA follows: TGTGCCAGCTCACCGACGATCGGCTCCTACGAGCAGTACTTC. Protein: CASSPTIGSYEQYF.

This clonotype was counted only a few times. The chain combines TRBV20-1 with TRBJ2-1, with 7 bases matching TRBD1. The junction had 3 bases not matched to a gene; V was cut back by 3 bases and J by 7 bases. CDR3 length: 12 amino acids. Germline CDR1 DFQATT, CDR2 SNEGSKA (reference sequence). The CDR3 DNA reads TGCAGTGCTAGGCAGGGGGTGAATGAGCAGTTCTTC. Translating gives CSARQGVNEQFF.

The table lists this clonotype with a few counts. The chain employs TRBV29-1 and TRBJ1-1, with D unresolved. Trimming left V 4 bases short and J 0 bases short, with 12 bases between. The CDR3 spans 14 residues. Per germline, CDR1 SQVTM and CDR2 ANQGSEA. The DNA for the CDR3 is TGCAGCGTTGTCTCTCCGCCGATGAACACTGAAGCTTTCTTT. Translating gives CSVVSPPMNTEAFF.

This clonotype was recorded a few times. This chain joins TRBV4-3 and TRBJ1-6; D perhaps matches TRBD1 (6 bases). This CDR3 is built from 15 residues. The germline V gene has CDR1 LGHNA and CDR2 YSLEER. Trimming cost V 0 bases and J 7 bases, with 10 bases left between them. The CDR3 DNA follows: TGCGCCAGCAGCCAAGATGCCAGGGGAAATTCACCCCTCCACTTT. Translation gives CASSQDARGNSPLHF.

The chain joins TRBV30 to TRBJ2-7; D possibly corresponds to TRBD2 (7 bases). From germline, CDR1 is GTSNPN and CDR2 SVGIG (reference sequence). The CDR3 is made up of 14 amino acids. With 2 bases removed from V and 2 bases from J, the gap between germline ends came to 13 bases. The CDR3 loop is CAWSFPGGTYEQYF. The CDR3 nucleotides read TGTGCCTGGAGTTTCCCGGGGGGCACCTACGAGCAGTACTTC.

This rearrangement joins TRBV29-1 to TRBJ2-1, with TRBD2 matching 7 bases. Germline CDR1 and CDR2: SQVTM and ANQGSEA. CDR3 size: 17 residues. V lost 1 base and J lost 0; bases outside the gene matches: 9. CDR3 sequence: CSVEGGSLADSYNEQFF. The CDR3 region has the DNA TGCAGCGTTGAAGGGGGATCGCTAGCGGACTCCTACAATGAGCAGTTCTTC.

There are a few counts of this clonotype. CDR3 coding DNA: TGTGCCAGCAGCAGGTGGAGTAGGGGGACCTATAACGGAGATACGCAGTATTTT. Its translation is CASSRWSRGTYNGDTQYF. This chain joins TRBV3-1 and TRBJ2-3; perhaps TRBD1 as D (6 bases). CDR1 and CDR2 from the germline V gene are LGHDT and YNNKEL (reference sequence). This CDR3 has 18 amino acids. V lost 5 bases to trimming and J lost 5 bases, with 26 bases between them.

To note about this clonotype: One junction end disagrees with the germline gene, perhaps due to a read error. CDR3 nucleotide sequence: TGCGACAGCAGCCCGCACCTAGACTCGGGTCAAGAGACCCAGTACTTC. Protein sequence: CDSSPHLDSGQETQYF. This sequence joins TRBV5-1 and TRBJ2-5; D is ambiguous. Germline loops: CDR1 SGHRS, CDR2 YFSETQ. The CDR3 extends over 16 amino acids.

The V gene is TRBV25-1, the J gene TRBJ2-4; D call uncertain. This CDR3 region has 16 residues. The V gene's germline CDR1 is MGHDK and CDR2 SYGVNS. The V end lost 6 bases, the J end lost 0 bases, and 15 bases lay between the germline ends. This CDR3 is CASRPNWDLAKNIQYF. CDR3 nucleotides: TGTGCCAGCAGGCCCAACTGGGATCTAGCCAAAAACATTCAGTACTTC.

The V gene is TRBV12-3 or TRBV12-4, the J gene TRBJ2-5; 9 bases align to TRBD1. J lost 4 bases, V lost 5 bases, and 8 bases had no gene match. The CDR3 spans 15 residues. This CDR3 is CASSPGTGMVETQYF. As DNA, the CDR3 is TGTGCCAGCAGTCCCGGGACAGGGATGGTAGAGACCCAGTACTTC.